One and the same sample provided the 14 T cell receptor beta chains below, sequenced in a study of blood T cell repertoires in COVID-19. Using immunoSEQ multiplex PCR, the repertoire was profiled, and TCRdb retains in-frame clones only, with some absent. The profile shows around 370,000 clones, more than 75% of them singletons. What was sequenced was PBMCs or T cells enriched from blood (not recorded which). These receptor sequences come from a young woman who had recovered from COVID-19.

V gene TRBV5-1 combines with J gene TRBJ2-2; TRBD1 is a possible D gene (5 bases). Germline loops: CDR1 SGHRS, CDR2 YFSETQ. The CDR3 is made up of 13 amino acids. V was pared by 0 bases and J by 8 bases, with 8 bases between. CDR3 DNA: TGCGCCAGCAGCTTGGCATGGACAGGGGAGCTGTTTTTT. It specifies CASSLAWTGELFF. Based on the CDR3 plus reference TRBV5-1 and TRBJ2-2, the full variable domain is KAGVTQTPRYLIKTRGQQVTLSCSPISGHRSVSWYQQTPGQGLQFLFEYFSETQRNKGNFPGRFSGRQFSNSRSEMNVSTLELGDSALYLCASSLAWTGELFFGEGSRLTVL.

The CDR3 DNA reads as TGCGCCAGCAGCCCAACAGCCTTCAGGGGTAATTCACCCCTCCACTTT. Encoded protein: CASSPTAFRGNSPLHF. This sequence joins TRBV5-1 and TRBJ1-6; perhaps TRBD1 as D (6 bases). Between the trimmed V and J ends, which lost 4 bases and 6 bases, there was a span of 17 bases. CDR3 length equals 16 residues. Per germline, CDR1 SGHRS and CDR2 YFSETQ.

The chain joins TRBV20-1 to TRBJ2-7, with a weak D call TRBD1 (5 bases). The CDR3 sequence is 12 residues long. V lost 4 bases and J lost 2, with 9 bases in between. CDR1 and CDR2 from the germline V gene are DFQATT and SNEGSKA (reference sequence). CDR3 sequence: CSATDRTYEQYF. The CDR3 bases are TGCAGTGCTACTGACAGAACCTACGAGCAGTACTTC.

V and J are TRBV19 and TRBJ1-2; D possibly corresponds to TRBD1 (5 bases). CDR1 is LNHDA, CDR2 SQIVND, per germline (reference sequence). CDR3 length: 18 residues. V was clipped by 3 bases and J by 6 bases, with 26 bases between them. CDR3 nucleotide sequence: TGTGCCAGTAGTATGATAGGGCAGGGCCTTCACCACCCGGATGGCTACACCTTC. Translated: CASSMIGQGLHHPDGYTF. The whole variable domain, remainder taken from reference TRBV19 and TRBJ1-2, is DGGITQSPKYLFRKEGQNVTLSCEQNLNHDAMYWYRQDPGQGLRLIYYSQIVNDFQKGDIAEGYSVSREKKESFPLTVTSAQKNPTAFYLCASSMIGQGLHHPDGYTFGSGTRLTVV.

This rearrangement joins TRBV12-3 or TRBV12-4 to TRBJ2-7, with D perhaps TRBD1 (5 bases). The CDR3 length is 13 residues. Trimming took 5 bases from V and 4 from J, leaving 12 bases between them. The CDR3 DNA sequence: TGTGCCAGCAGTCCTTTTGCAGGGTACGAGCAGTACTTC. Its protein is CASSPFAGYEQYF.

The genes are TRBV11-1 and TRBJ2-7; a possible D gene is TRBD2 (6 bases). The germline V and J ends were trimmed by 3 bases and 6 bases, with 9 bases remaining between them. The CDR3 has 12 residues. The germline V gene encodes CDR1 SGHAT and CDR2 FQDESV (reference sequence). The CDR3 loop reads CASSFNGGEQYF. The CDR3, as DNA: TGTGCCAGCAGCTTTAACGGGGGCGAGCAGTACTTC.

The chain couples TRBV6-2 or TRBV6-3 to TRBJ2-2; 7 bases are shared with TRBD2. V was clipped by 0 bases and J by 7 bases; unmatched bases: 2. CDR1 and CDR2 from the germline V gene are MNHEY and SVGEGT. CDR3 size: 14 residues. The CDR3 spells CASSYSQRGGELFF. CDR3 in DNA: TGTGCCAGCAGTTACTCCCAGCGGGGCGGGGAGCTGTTTTTT.

The rearrangement joins TRBV25-1 to TRBJ2-7, with D possibly TRBD1 on 6 matching bases. Trimming left V 2 bases short and J 4 bases short, with 12 bases between. Germline V lookup: CDR1 MGHDK, CDR2 SYGVNS. The CDR3 is 14 amino acids. The CDR3 spells CASSETGLLYEQYF. The DNA of the CDR3 is TGTGCCAGCAGTGAAACAGGGTTATTGTACGAGCAGTACTTC.

The V call is TRBV11-2, the J call TRBJ1-5; D not resolved. This CDR3 is built from 13 residues. CDR1 SGHAT and CDR2 FQNNGV come from the germline V gene. V gave up 5 bases and J gave up 6 bases, with 11 bases separating them. CDR3 in DNA: TGTGCCAGCAGCCCAGGAACTGGTCAGCCCCAGCATTTT. Protein: CASSPGTGQPQHF.

The chain couples TRBV5-1 to TRBJ1-2; the D gene is possibly TRBD1 (6 bases). Per the germline V gene, CDR1 is SGHRS and CDR2 is YFSETQ. This CDR3 spans 12 amino acids. Trimming removed 7 bases at V and 6 bases at J, with 13 bases between. CDR3 protein: CASEGQGDGYTF. In DNA form, the CDR3 reads TGCGCCAGCGAGGGACAAGGCGATGGCTACACCTTC. Full variable domain (missing parts from reference TRBV5-1 and TRBJ1-2): KAGVTQTPRYLIKTRGQQVTLSCSPISGHRSVSWYQQTPGQGLQFLFEYFSETQRNKGNFPGRFSGRQFSNSRSEMNVSTLELGDSALYLCASEGQGDGYTFGSGTRLTVV.

The chain combines TRBV10-3 with TRBJ1-2, with TRBD1 identical over 9 bases. The CDR3 runs to 15 residues. Germline assignment: CDR1 ENHRY and CDR2 SYGVKD. V shed 2 bases and J 4 bases; nucleotides not matched to a gene: 5. CDR3: CAISEPGQGTYGYTF. In nucleotides, the CDR3 is TGTGCCATCAGTGAGCCGGGACAGGGAACCTATGGCTACACCTTC.

This chain connects TRBV6-2 or TRBV6-3 to TRBJ1-2; D uncertain. This CDR3 has 12 residues. Looked up from germline, CDR1 is MNHEY and CDR2 is SVGEGT. V was shortened by 5 bases and J by 3 bases, with 7 bases between the two germline ends. The CDR3 sequence is CASSDTYYGYTF. The DNA of the CDR3 is TGTGCCAGCAGTGACACCTACTATGGCTACACCTTC.

V and J are TRBV28 and TRBJ2-4, with 11 bases aligning to TRBD1. Germline loops: CDR1 MDHEN, CDR2 SYDVKM. This CDR3 spans 14 amino acids. With 3 bases clipped from V and 8 bases from J, the junction kept 3 bases outside the gene matches. The CDR3 loop is CASSLRDRGYIQYF. CDR3 nucleotide sequence: TGTGCCAGCAGTTTGAGGGACAGGGGGTACATTCAGTACTTC.

This chain links TRBV11-3 with TRBJ2-3; weak D call: TRBD2 (5 bases). The V and J ends lost 4 bases and 6 bases respectively, with 8 bases between them. The CDR3 totals 12 residues. CDR1 and CDR2 from the germline V gene are SGHNT and YENEEA. The chain's CDR3 is CASSSWEDTQYF. DNA of the CDR3: TGTGCCAGCAGCTCGTGGGAGGATACGCAGTATTTT.